This T cell receptor beta chain appears in the sequencing data of a study of response to subunit inactivated influenza vaccine. Germline V gene lookup returns CDR1 SGHRS and CDR2 YFSETQ. V was trimmed by 0 bases and J by 5 bases, leaving 11 bases between them. The CDR3 totals 14 residues. Each CDR3 protein gets one entry after TCRdb re-called the RT-PCR reads with MiXCR. This table holds about 570,000 distinct CDR3 sequences, around 11% found once. The sample was also reused in another study, on T cells expressing NK-cell markers. From that report: The cDNA for TCR beta came from 5'RACE template switching with UMIs.

The J gene is TRBJ2-5, the V gene TRBV5-1, with D maybe TRBD2 (5 bases). This clonotype was sampled from a man aged 45-65 years who received an inactivated influenza vaccine. This material consisted of PBMCs from blood, taken on the day of vaccination. Here the CDR3 reads CASSLERTWETQYF. The CDR3 region has the DNA TGCGCCAGCAGCTTGGAGAGGACTTGGGAGACCCAGTACTTC.